Below, one T cell receptor beta chain is given with its context. Its antigen is currently not known. One base away there is no much larger clone; base qualities are not given. Graves' hyperthyroidism was defined as stable when no progression to ophthalmopathy occurred over 18 months of follow-up. The hyperthyroidism patients were between 18 and 65 years old and newly diagnosed, with a disease duration of less than 2 months. The study excluded patients with uncontrolled infections, other autoimmune diseases, pregnancy or lactation. Diagnoses relied on clinical symptoms, serum thyroxine and TRAb, thyroid ultrasound and orbital computed tomography. PBMCs were separated from roughly 9.3 ml of fresh peripheral blood using Ficoll-Paque density gradient centrifugation. Total RNA was extracted with Trizol reagent, and quality was checked on an Agilent 2100 Bioanalyzer. TCR beta CDR3 regions were amplified from RNA transcripts. The first round of RT-PCR for the TCR CDR3 was performed with the HTBI primer set and the Qiagen OneStep RT-PCR kit. Libraries were constructed in a second round of multiplex PCR, after which size selection and purification were performed. Paired-end sequencing of the libraries was performed with 100 bp reads on an Illumina HiSeq2000. The study's processing was this. Raw data were processed with SOAPnuke, discarding reads with adapters, uncalled bases, mean Phred below 15, or no exact constant-primer or identifier match. COPE v1.2.5 was used to merge the high-quality paired reads, and each unique nucleotide sequence was defined as a clonotype. MiTCR v1.1 was used to align clonotypes to the IMGT TRBV, TRBD and TRBJ reference segments. The analysis was restricted to V-J combinations with a frequency above 0.0001, which together covered 99.2% of the repertoires. The TCS score was defined as the ratio of F50 (clonal expansion) to E x V (chaos), calculated using BLOSUM62-based TCRdist between CDR3 peptides within each V-J. Welch's t-statistics and random forest reduced around 510 V-J features to fewer than 15, which were used in a naive Bayes classifier (R e1071). TCRdb applied fastp at Q25 and MiXCR to the public reads, then kept only in-frame beta chains. For every CDR3 protein sequence, its rows merge into one entry that carries the most common genes and DNA. TCRdb's processing, not the authors' own work, is the source of the V and J calls. Counted in this sample were around 400,000 distinct CDR3 sequences; more than 20% of them appeared once. The top ten clones comprise 73% of the sample.

This entry comes from a study of T cells in Graves' hyperthyroidism and ophthalmopathy (dated by TCRdb to about 2019). About the full investigation: Peripheral blood was collected at initial diagnosis, before any treatment. To identify distinguishing TCR V-J signatures, a discovery cohort of 100 or so patients was used, comprising 43 with Graves' ophthalmopathy and about 59 with stable Graves' hyperthyroidism. Prospective prediction of ophthalmopathy was tested in an independent validation cohort consisting of 18 to 20 hyperthyroidism patients and more than 15 patients who later progressed to ophthalmopathy. The 95 to 100 discovery patients were randomly divided into training and test sets at a 7:3 ratio. In addition, the study compared T-cell repertoires in thyroid tissue and in blood from about 6 Graves' hyperthyroidism patients. After blood sampling, hyperthyroidism patients were treated with methimazole at a starting dose of 30 mg daily, and ophthalmopathy patients were treated with high-dose intravenous methylprednisolone. The paper describes TCR Vbeta CDR3 sequencing of 135 peripheral blood samples, made up of about 41 ophthalmopathy patients, some 76 hyperthyroidism patients and roughly 17 progressor patients.

Study-wide findings and limitations: In cross-validation, a model built on a 13 V-J signature told ophthalmopathy apart from stable hyperthyroidism with 85% to 90% sensitivity and 81% to 82% specificity, and in testing the same model reached 80%/75%. In validation, the model predicted progression to ophthalmopathy a median of about 5.9 months before onset, with approximately 70% sensitivity and about 72% specificity. No statistical method was used to fix the sample size in advance, and group allocation was not hidden from the investigators. Most expanded thyroid clonotypes (frequency above 0.001) were also found in blood, which suggests that blood repertoires may mirror thyroid immune responses.

The sequence came from a man aged 45-65 years with Graves' hyperthyroidism. The specimen was blood.

The CDR3 region reads CASSPGREAYEQYF. The DNA reads TGTGCCAGCAGCCCGGGACGTGAAGCCTACGAGCAGTACTTC. In this chain, TRBV5-5 is recombined with TRBJ2-7, with the D gene possibly TRBD1 or TRBD2, each one fitting 5 bases. From the cysteine up to the phenylalanine, the CDR3 has a length of 14 residues. The kept DNA is CDR3 alone, 42 bases in frame from the first base. Trimming costs V 4 bases and J 2 bases, and their ends lie 13 bases apart. Reading the germline V gene (reference sequence) gives CDR1 SGHKS and CDR2 YYEKEE.